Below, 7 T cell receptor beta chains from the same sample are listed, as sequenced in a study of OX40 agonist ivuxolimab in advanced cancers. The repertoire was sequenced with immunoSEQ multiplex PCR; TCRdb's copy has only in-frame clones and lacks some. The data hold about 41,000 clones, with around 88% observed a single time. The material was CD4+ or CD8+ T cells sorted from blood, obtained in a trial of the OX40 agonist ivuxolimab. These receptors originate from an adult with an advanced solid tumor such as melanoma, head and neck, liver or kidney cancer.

The CDR3 DNA sequence: TGTGCCACCAGCAGAGCCGCCGGACTGTCCTACGAGCAGTACTTC. Translating it yields CATSRAAGLSYEQYF. This chain links TRBV15 with TRBJ2-7; D is perhaps TRBD2 (5 bases). The germline V and J ends were trimmed by 1 base and 1 base, with 11 bases remaining between them. CDR3 length: 15 residues. Germline V gene lookup returns CDR1 LNHNV and CDR2 YYDKDF (reference sequence).

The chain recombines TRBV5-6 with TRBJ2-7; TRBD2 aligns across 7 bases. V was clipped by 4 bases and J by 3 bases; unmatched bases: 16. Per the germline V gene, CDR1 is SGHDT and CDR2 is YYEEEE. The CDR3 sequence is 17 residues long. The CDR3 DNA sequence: TGTGCCAGCAGCCTCCCGTTGGGAAGCGGGACTTACTACGAGCAGTACTTC. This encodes CASSLPLGSGTYYEQYF.

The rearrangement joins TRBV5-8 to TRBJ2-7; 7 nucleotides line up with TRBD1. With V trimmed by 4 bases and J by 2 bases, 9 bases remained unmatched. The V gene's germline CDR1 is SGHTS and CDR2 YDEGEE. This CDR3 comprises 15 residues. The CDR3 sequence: CASSKGQILAYEQYF. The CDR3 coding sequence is TGTGCCAGCAGCAAGGGACAGATTCTGGCCTACGAGCAGTACTTC.

Here the CDR3 DNA reads TGTGCCAGCAGCCTTGGCCCAGGGGACCTTTTCTTT. Encoded protein: CASSLGPGDLFF. The chain is built from TRBV6-5 and TRBJ1-1; a possible D gene is TRBD1 (6 bases). In germline, CDR1 is MNHEY, CDR2 SVGAGI. V was pared by 6 bases and J by 13 bases, with 18 bases between. CDR3 size: 12 residues.

CDR3 sequence (DNA): TGTGCCAGCAGTCTGGGGAGAGCGCGCTACGAGCAGTACTTC. Residues: CASSLGRARYEQYF. The chain couples TRBV11-3 to TRBJ2-7; D possibly corresponds to TRBD2 (5 bases). The CDR3 extends over 14 amino acids. Germline V gene sequence: CDR1 SGHNT, CDR2 YENEEA. Trimming removed 6 bases from V and 3 bases from J, with 15 bases in between. Combining the CDR3 with reference TRBV11-3 and TRBJ2-7 gives the whole variable domain EAGVVQSPRYKIIEKKQPVAFWCNPISGHNTLYWYLQNLGQGPELLIRYENEEAVDDSQLPKDRFSAERLKGVDSTLKIQPAELGDSAVYLCASSLGRARYEQYFGPGTRLTVT.

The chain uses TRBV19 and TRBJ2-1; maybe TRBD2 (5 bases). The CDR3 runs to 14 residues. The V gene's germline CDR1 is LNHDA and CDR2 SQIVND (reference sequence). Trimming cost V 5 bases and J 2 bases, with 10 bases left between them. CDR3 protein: CASSLRGPYNEQFF. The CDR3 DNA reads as TGTGCCAGTAGTTTAAGAGGGCCCTACAATGAGCAGTTCTTC. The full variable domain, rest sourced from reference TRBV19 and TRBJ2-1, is DGGITQSPKYLFRKEGQNVTLSCEQNLNHDAMYWYRQDPGQGLRLIYYSQIVNDFQKGDIAEGYSVSREKKESFPLTVTSAQKNPTAFYLCASSLRGPYNEQFFGPGTRLTVL.

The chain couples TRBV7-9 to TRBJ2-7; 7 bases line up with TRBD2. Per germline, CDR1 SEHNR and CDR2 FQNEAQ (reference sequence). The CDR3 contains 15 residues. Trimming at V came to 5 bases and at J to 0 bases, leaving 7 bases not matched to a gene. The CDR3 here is CASSRAGLLSYEQYF. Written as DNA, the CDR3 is TGTGCCAGCAGCCGCGCGGGACTACTCTCCTACGAGCAGTACTTC. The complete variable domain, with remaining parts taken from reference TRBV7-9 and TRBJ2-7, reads DTGVSQNPRHKITKRGQNVTFRCDPISEHNRLYWYRQTLGQGPEFLTYFQNEAQLEKSRLLSDRFSAERPKGSFSTLEIQRTEQGDSAMYLCASSRAGLLSYEQYFGPGTRLTVT.